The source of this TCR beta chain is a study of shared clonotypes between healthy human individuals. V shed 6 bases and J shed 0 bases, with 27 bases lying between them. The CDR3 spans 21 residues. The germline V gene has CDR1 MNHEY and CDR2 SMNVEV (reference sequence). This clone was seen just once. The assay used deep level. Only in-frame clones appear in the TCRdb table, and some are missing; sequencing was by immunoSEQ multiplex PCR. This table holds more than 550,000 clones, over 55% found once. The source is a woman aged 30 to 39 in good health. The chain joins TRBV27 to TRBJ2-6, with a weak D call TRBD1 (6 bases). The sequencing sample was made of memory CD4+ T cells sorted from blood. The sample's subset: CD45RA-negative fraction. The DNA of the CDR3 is TGTGCCAGCAGCCAACGACCGGGACACCGGACATTTAGCTCTGGGGCCAACGTCCTGACTTTC. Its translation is CASSQRPGHRTFSSGANVLTF.